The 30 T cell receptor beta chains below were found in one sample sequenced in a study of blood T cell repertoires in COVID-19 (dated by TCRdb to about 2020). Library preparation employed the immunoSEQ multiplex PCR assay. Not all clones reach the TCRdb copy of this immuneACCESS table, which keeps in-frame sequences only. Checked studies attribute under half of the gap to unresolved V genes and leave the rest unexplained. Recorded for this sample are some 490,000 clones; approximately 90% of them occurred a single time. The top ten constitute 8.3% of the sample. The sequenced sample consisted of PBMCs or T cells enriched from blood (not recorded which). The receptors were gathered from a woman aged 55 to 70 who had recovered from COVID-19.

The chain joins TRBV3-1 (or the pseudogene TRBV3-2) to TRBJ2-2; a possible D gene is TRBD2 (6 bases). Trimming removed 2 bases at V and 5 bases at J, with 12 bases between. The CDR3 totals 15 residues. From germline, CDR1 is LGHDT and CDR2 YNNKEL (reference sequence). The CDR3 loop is CASSQSWGRTGELFF. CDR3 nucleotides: TGTGCCAGCAGCCAATCATGGGGGAGGACCGGGGAGCTGTTTTTT.

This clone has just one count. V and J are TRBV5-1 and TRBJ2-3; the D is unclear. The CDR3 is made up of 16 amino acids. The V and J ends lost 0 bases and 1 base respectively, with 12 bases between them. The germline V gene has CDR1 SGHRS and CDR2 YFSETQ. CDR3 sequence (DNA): TGCGCCAGCAGCTTGGAACAGCTCCTCGGCACAGATACGCAGTATTTT. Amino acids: CASSLEQLLGTDTQYF.

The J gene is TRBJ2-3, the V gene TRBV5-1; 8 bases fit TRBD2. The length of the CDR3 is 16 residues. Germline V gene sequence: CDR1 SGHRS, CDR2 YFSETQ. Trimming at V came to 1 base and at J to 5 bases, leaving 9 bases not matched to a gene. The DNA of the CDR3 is TGCGCCAGCAGCTTGATTAACGGGGGGGCCGAAGATACGCAGTATTTT. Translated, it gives CASSLINGGAEDTQYF. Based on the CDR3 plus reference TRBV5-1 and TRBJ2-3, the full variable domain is KAGVTQTPRYLIKTRGQQVTLSCSPISGHRSVSWYQQTPGQGLQFLFEYFSETQRNKGNFPGRFSGRQFSNSRSEMNVSTLELGDSALYLCASSLINGGAEDTQYFGPGTRLTVL.

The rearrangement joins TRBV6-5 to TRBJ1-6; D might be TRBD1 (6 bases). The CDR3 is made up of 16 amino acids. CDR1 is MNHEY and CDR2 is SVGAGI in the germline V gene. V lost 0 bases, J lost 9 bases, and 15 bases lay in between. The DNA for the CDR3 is TGTGCCAGCAGTTACTCGGGGCGCAGGGGATCTTCACCCCTCCACTTT. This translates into CASSYSGRRGSSPLHF.

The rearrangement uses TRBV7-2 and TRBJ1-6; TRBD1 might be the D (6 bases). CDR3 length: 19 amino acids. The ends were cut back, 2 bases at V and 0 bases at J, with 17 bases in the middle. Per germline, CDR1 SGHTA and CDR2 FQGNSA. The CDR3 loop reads CASSLRDLQGSSYNSPLHF. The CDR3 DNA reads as TGTGCCAGCAGCTTACGGGACCTCCAGGGGAGCTCCTATAATTCACCCCTCCACTTT. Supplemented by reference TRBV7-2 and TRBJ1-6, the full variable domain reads GAGVSQSPSNKVTEKGKDVELRCDPISGHTALYWYRQSLGQGLEFLIYFQGNSAPDKSGLPSDRFSAERTGGSVSTLTIQRTQQEDSAVYLCASSLRDLQGSSYNSPLHFGNGTRLTVT.

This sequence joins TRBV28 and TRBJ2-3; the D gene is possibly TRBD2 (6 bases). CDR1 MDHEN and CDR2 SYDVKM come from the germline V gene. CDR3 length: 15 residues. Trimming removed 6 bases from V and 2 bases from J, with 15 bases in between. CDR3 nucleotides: TGTGCCAGCAGCTTTTTATCGGGAGTCACAGATACGCAGTATTTT. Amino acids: CASSFLSGVTDTQYF. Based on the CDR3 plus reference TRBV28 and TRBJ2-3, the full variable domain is DVKVTQSSRYLVKRTGEKVFLECVQDMDHENMFWYRQDPGLGLRLIYFSYDVKMKEKGDIPEGYSVSREKKERFSLILESASTNQTSMYLCASSFLSGVTDTQYFGPGTRLTVL.

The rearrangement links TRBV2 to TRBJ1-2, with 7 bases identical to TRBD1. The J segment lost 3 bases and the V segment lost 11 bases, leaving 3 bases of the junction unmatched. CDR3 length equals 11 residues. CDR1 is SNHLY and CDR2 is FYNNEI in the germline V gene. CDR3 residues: CAGGQDYGYTF. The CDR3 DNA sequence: TGTGCCGGAGGACAGGACTATGGCTACACCTTC.

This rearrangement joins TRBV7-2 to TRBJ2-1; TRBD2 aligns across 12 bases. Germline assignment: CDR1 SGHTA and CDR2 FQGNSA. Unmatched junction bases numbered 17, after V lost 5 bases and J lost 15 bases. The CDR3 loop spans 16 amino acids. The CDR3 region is CASSLPTSGGPRKMFF. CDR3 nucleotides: TGTGCCAGCAGCCTCCCGACTAGCGGGGGCCCCCGGAAGATGTTCTTC.

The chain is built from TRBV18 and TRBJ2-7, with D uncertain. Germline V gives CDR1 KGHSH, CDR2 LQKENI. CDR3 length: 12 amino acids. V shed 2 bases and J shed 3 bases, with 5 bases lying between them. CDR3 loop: CASSPGLYEQYV. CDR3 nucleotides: TGTGCCAGCTCACCAGGCCTCTACGAGCAGTACGTC.

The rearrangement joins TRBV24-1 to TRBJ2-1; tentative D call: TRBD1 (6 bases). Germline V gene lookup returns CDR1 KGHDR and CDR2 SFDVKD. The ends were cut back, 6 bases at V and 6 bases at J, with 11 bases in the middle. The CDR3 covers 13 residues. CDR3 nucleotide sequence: TGTGCCACCAGTTCGACAGGACGCAATGAGCAGTTCTTC. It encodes CATSSTGRNEQFF.

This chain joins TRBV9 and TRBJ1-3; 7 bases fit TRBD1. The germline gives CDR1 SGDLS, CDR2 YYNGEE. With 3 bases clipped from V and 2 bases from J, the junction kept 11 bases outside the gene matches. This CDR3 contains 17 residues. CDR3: CASSAKETGSAGNTIYF. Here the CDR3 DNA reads TGTGCCAGCAGCGCCAAAGAGACAGGGTCAGCTGGAAACACCATATATTTT.

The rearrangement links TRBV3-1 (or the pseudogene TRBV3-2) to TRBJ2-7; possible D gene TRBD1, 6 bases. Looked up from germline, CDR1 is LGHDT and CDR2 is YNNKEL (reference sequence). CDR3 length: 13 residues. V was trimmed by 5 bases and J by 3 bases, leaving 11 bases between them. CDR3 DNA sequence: TGTGCCAGCAGCTACGGACAGTTCTACGAGCAGTACTTC. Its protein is CASSYGQFYEQYF.

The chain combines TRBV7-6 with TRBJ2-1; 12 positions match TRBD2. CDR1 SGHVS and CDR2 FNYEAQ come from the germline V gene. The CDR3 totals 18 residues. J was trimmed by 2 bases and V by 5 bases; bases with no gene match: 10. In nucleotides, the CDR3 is TGTGCCAGCAGCCCACTAGCGGGGGGCCCCATCCCCTACAATGAGCAGTTCTTC. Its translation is CASSPLAGGPIPYNEQFF.

The CDR3 sequence is CASGWTGGYNEQFF. CDR3 nucleotides: TGTGCTAGTGGTTGGACAGGGGGGTACAATGAGCAGTTCTTC. The rearrangement joins TRBV12-5 to TRBJ2-1; 10 bases agree with TRBD1. The V gene end was trimmed by 4 bases and the J gene end by 4 bases; junction bases not matched to a gene: 1. The germline CDR1 and CDR2 sequences are LGHNT and FRNRAP. The CDR3 loop spans 14 amino acids. Variable domain in full (rest from reference TRBV12-5 and TRBJ2-1): DARVTQTPRHKVTEMGQEVTMRCQPILGHNTVFWYRQTMMQGLELLAYFRNRAPLDDSGMPKDRFSAEMPDATLATLKIQPSEPRDSAVYFCASGWTGGYNEQFFGPGTRLTVL.

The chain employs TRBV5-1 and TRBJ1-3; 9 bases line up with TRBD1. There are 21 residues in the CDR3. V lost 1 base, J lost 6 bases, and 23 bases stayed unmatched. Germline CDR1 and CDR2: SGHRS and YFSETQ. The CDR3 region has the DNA TGCGCCAGCAGCTTGTTGGGCCCCGACAGGGGGGTGCGGGCCGCTGAAAACACCATATATTTT. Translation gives CASSLLGPDRGVRAAENTIYF.

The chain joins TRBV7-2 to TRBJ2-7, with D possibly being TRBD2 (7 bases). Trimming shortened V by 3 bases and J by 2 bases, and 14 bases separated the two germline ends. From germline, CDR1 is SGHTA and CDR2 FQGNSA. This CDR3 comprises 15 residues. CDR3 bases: TGTGCCAGCAGCTTTCAGGCGGGGGCTACCTACGAGCAGTACTTC. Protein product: CASSFQAGATYEQYF.

CDR3 residues: CASSYERQGWDGYTF. In nucleotides, the CDR3 is TGTGCCAGCAGTTACGAACGACAGGGTTGGGATGGCTACACCTTC. The chain is built from TRBV6-5 and TRBJ1-2, with TRBD1 matching 7 bases. With V trimmed by 2 bases and J by 6 bases, 9 bases remained unmatched. The CDR3 sequence is 15 residues long. The germline gives CDR1 MNHEY, CDR2 SVGAGI.

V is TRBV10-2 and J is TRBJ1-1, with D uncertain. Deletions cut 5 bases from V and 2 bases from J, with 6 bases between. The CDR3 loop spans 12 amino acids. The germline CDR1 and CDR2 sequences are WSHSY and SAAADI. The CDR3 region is CASSSFNTEAFF. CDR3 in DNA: TGCGCCAGCAGTTCCTTTAACACTGAAGCTTTCTTT.

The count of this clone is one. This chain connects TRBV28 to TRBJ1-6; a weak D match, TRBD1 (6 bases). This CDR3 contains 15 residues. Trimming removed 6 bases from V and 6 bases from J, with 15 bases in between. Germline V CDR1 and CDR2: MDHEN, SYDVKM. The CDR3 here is CASSYVGQSNSPLHF. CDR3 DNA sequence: TGTGCCAGCAGCTACGTAGGACAGAGTAATTCACCCCTCCACTTT.

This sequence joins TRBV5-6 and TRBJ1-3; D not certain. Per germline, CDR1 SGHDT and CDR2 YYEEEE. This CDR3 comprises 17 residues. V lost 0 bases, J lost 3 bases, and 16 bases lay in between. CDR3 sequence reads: CASSLGGPSLGGNTIYF. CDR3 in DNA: TGTGCCAGCAGCTTGGGAGGCCCTTCCTTGGGTGGAAACACCATATATTTT.

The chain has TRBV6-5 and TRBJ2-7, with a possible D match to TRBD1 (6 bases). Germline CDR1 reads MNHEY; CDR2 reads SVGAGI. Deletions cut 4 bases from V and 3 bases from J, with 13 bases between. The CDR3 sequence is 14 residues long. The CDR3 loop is CASSSAGAHYEQYF. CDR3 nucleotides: TGTGCCAGCAGTTCGGCAGGGGCCCACTACGAGCAGTACTTC.

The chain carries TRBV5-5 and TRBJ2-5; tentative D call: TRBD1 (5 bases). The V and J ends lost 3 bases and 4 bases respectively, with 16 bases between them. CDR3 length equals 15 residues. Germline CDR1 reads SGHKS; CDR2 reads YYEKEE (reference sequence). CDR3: CASSSPWAGIETQYF. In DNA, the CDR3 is TGTGCCAGCAGCTCCCCTTGGGCAGGGATAGAGACCCAGTACTTC.

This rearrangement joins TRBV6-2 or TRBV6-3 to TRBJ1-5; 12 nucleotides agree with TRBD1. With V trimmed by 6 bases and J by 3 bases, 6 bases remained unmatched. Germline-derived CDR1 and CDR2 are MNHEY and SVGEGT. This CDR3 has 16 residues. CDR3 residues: CASSGGTGGLNQPQHF. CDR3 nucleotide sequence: TGTGCCAGCAGCGGCGGGACAGGGGGCCTCAATCAGCCCCAGCATTTT.

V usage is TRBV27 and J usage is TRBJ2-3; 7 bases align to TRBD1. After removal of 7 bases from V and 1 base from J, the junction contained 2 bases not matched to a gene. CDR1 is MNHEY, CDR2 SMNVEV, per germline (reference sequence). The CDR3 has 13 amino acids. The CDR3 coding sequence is TGTGCCAGCACCCAGGGGGGCACAGATACGCAGTATTTT. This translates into CASTQGGTDTQYF.

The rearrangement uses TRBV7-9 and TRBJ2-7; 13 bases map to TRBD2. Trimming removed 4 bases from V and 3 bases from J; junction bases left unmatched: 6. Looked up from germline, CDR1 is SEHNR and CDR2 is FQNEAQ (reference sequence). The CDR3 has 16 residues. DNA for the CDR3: TGTGCCAGCAGCTCGCGAGGACTAGCGGGAGTCTACGAGCAGTACTTC. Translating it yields CASSSRGLAGVYEQYF.

The DNA for the CDR3 is TGCAGCGTTGAAAAGCGGGGTTTTGAGAATGAGCAGTTCTTC. Protein: CSVEKRGFENEQFF. V is TRBV29-1 and J is TRBJ2-1, with 7 bases fitting TRBD2. The V gene end was trimmed by 2 bases and the J gene end by 7 bases; junction bases not matched to a gene: 8. The germline V gene has CDR1 SQVTM and CDR2 ANQGSEA. The CDR3 covers 14 residues.

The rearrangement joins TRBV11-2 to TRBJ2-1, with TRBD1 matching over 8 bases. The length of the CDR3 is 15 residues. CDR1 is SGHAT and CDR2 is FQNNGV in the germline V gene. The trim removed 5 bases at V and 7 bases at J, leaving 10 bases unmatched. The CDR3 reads CASSPGQAPTNEQFF. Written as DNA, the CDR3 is TGTGCCAGCAGCCCGGGACAGGCCCCTACAAATGAGCAGTTCTTC.

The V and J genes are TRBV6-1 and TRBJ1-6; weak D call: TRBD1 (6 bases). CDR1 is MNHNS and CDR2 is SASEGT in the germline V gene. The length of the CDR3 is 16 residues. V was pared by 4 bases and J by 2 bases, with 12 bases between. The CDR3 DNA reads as TGTGCCAGCAGTGCGGGGGGCGGGACCTATAATTCACCCCTCCACTTT. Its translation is CASSAGGGTYNSPLHF.

The CDR3 loop is CASSLGTGYYEQYV. DNA of the CDR3: TGTGCCAGCAGCTTAGGGACAGGGTATTACGAGCAGTACGTC. The chain couples TRBV7-2 to TRBJ2-7, with 8 bases fitting TRBD1. J was trimmed by 4 bases and V by 1 base; bases with no gene match: 3. The CDR3 has 14 residues. In germline, CDR1 is SGHTA, CDR2 FQGNSA.

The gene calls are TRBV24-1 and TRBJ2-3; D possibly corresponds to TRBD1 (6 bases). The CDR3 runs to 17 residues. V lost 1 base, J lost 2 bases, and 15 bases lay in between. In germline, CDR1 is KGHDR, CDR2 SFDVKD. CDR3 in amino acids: CATSDFRGMGNTDTQYF. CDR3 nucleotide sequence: TGTGCCACCAGTGATTTCAGGGGCATGGGAAACACAGATACGCAGTATTTT.